Listed here are 23 T cell receptor beta chains from one sample, sequenced in a study of T-cell reconstitution after alpha-beta-depleted transplantation in children. Construction of the TCRbeta library involved unique molecular identifiers. TCRdb itself ran the PCR reads through MiXCR, one entry per CDR3 protein. The sample yields over 150,000 distinct CDR3 sequences, roughly 7.5% seen once. The specimen was PBMCs from the stem cell graft donor, collected from the stem cell graft. These receptors were taken from a human donor who donated a stem cell graft to a child with Wiskott-Aldrich syndrome.

This clonotype was counted only a few times. V and J are TRBV12-3 or TRBV12-4 and TRBJ2-3; D is possibly TRBD1 (6 bases). Trimming took off 7 bases at V and 2 bases at J, with 25 bases between the two ends. CDR3 size: 18 residues. The CDR3 DNA reads as TGTGCCAGCATCCCTGTAGGGGGACAACCGACAAACACAGATACGCAGTATTTT. Amino acids: CASIPVGGQPTNTDTQYF.

This clonotype was recorded at least ten times. This chain links TRBV5-1 with TRBJ1-2, with D unresolved. Per the germline V gene, CDR1 is SGHRS and CDR2 is YFSETQ. This CDR3 has 13 amino acids. Trimming pared 5 bases from V and 8 bases from J, leaving 16 bases between. The CDR3 spells CASRRTPDLGYTF. The CDR3 bases are TGCGCCAGCAGGAGGACGCCAGATCTGGGCTACACCTTC.

This clonotype was seen many times. V and J are TRBV6-5 and TRBJ2-7; TRBD2 matches at 8 bases. The CDR3 sequence is 15 residues long. Germline CDR1 is MNHEY and CDR2 is SVGAGI. Trimming at V came to 3 bases and at J to 6 bases, leaving 10 bases not matched to a gene. The CDR3 DNA reads TGTGCCAGCAGTTATGAGGCAGCGGGAGTTTCCGAGCAGTACTTC. Residues: CASSYEAAGVSEQYF.

This clonotype was recorded many times. This chain connects TRBV4-3 to TRBJ2-6; a weak D match, TRBD1 (6 bases). The germline CDR1 and CDR2 sequences are LGHNA and YSLEER. V was shortened by 3 bases and J by 0 bases, with 12 bases between the two germline ends. This CDR3 has 17 residues. The CDR3 loop is CASSQTGTPSGANVLTF. The CDR3 bases are TGCGCCAGCAGCCAGACCGGGACACCCTCTGGGGCCAACGTCCTGACTTTC.

This clonotype was seen at least ten times. V usage is TRBV19 and J usage is TRBJ1-3, with D tentatively TRBD1 (5 bases). The CDR3 contains 15 residues. Trimming pared 3 bases from V and 1 base from J, leaving 10 bases between. Germline V gives CDR1 LNHDA, CDR2 SQIVND (reference sequence). CDR3 sequence reads: CASSIWGSSGNTIYF. The CDR3 bases are TGTGCCAGTAGTATCTGGGGCTCGTCTGGAAACACCATATATTTT.

V usage is TRBV24-1 and J usage is TRBJ2-3; D possibly uses TRBD1 or TRBD2 (6 bases each). In germline, CDR1 is KGHDR, CDR2 SFDVKD. The CDR3 consists of 16 residues. V was clipped by 3 bases and J by 5 bases, with 17 bases between them. CDR3 DNA sequence: TGTGCCACCAGTGATCCCAGGAAAGGGGGGCAAGATACGCAGTATTTT. Translated: CATSDPRKGGQDTQYF.

CDR3 DNA sequence: TGTGCCAGCAACCTTGACAGGCTAAATGGCTACACCTTC. Translated, it gives CASNLDRLNGYTF. The chain joins TRBV6-2 or TRBV6-3 to TRBJ1-2, with D perhaps TRBD1 (6 bases). CDR3 length equals 13 residues. V was shortened by 7 bases and J by 6 bases, with 15 bases between the two germline ends. CDR1 and CDR2 from the germline V gene are MNHEY and SVGEGT.

The table lists this clonotype with many counts. This chain uses TRBV20-1 with TRBJ2-2; 7 bases agree with TRBD1. V shed 3 bases, J shed 3 bases, and the junction held 1 base outside the gene matches. This CDR3 contains 13 residues. Germline assignment: CDR1 DFQATT and CDR2 SNEGSKA (reference sequence). The CDR3 coding sequence is TGCAGTGCTAGGGACAGGTACACCGGGGAGCTGTTTTTT. Its protein is CSARDRYTGELFF.

This sequence joins TRBV5-1 and TRBJ2-2; 10 bases align to TRBD2. CDR3 length: 15 amino acids. Germline V CDR1 and CDR2: SGHRS, YFSETQ. Trimming at V came to 4 bases and at J to 9 bases, leaving 9 bases not matched to a gene. For the CDR3, the DNA is TGCGCCAGCAGCCCCCAGCGGGGGGGTTCCCGGGAGCTGTTTTTT. Amino acid sequence: CASSPQRGGSRELFF.

Remarks on this clonotype: This may arise from a read error, as a much more abundant clone is one base away. The chain employs TRBV7-2 and TRBJ2-5, with TRBD2 as a possible D gene (5 bases). The germline gives CDR1 SGHTA, CDR2 FQGNSA. With 1 base removed from V and 5 bases from J, the gap between germline ends came to 17 bases. There are 16 residues in the CDR3. The CDR3 sequence: CASSLEPGGLRETQYF. The CDR3 bases are TGTGCCAGCAGCTTAGAACCGGGTGGACTCAGGGAGACCCAGTACTTC.

The CDR3 region is CASRKGSYNSPLHF. CDR3 in DNA: TGTGCCAGCCGGAAGGGGTCCTATAATTCACCCCTCCACTTT. The V and J genes are TRBV28 and TRBJ1-6; weak D call: TRBD1 (5 bases). Germline V gives CDR1 MDHEN, CDR2 SYDVKM. The CDR3 covers 14 residues. With 8 bases removed from V and 1 base from J, the gap between germline ends came to 9 bases.

In its sample, this clonotype was seen a few times. The chain links TRBV7-2 to TRBJ2-3; D perhaps matches TRBD2 (6 bases). In germline, CDR1 is SGHTA, CDR2 FQGNSA. V lost 4 bases, J lost 5 bases, and 19 bases lay in between. This CDR3 region has 16 residues. Here the CDR3 DNA reads TGTGCCAGCAGCTCCCTGGGAGCGGAGGAGGGAGATACGCAGTATTTT. Its protein is CASSSLGAEEGDTQYF.

This clonotype was found many times. The chain uses TRBV5-1 and TRBJ1-1; D is ambiguous. V was shortened by 4 bases and J by 3 bases, with 13 bases between the two germline ends. The CDR3 consists of 14 residues. Germline CDR1 SGHRS, CDR2 YFSETQ. The CDR3 sequence is CASSPRREYTEAFF. CDR3 DNA sequence: TGCGCCAGCAGCCCGCGTAGAGAATACACTGAAGCTTTCTTT. Combining the CDR3 with reference TRBV5-1 and TRBJ1-1 gives the whole variable domain KAGVTQTPRYLIKTRGQQVTLSCSPISGHRSVSWYQQTPGQGLQFLFEYFSETQRNKGNFPGRFSGRQFSNSRSEMNVSTLELGDSALYLCASSPRREYTEAFFGQGTRLTVV.

At least ten counts were recorded for this clonotype. The genes are TRBV7-9 and TRBJ2-7; 10 bases are shared with TRBD2. Germline CDR1 and CDR2: SEHNR and FQNEAQ (reference sequence). The CDR3 is 16 amino acids. V lost 0 bases to trimming and J lost 6 bases; unmatched junction nucleotides: 8. The CDR3 nucleotides are TGTGCCAGCAGCTTAGCTCTAGCGGGAGCGTCGGGCGAGCAGTACTTC. Its translation is CASSLALAGASGEQYF.

This clonotype has at least ten counts. The chain employs TRBV12-3 or TRBV12-4 and TRBJ1-5; unclear D gene. This CDR3 spans 14 amino acids. Trimming shortened V by 5 bases and J by 6 bases, and 14 bases separated the two germline ends. CDR3 in DNA: TGTGCCAGCAGTCTCGTGGGTAGCGGTCAGCCCCAGCATTTT. This gives the protein CASSLVGSGQPQHF.

This clonotype was counted a few times. The chain couples TRBV27 to TRBJ1-1; 7 nucleotides align to TRBD1. Germline CDR1 is MNHEY and CDR2 is SMNVEV (reference sequence). Trimming removed 3 bases from V and 7 bases from J; junction bases left unmatched: 8. This CDR3 has 14 residues. This CDR3 is CASSFTGVQGEAFF. The DNA of the CDR3 is TGTGCCAGCAGTTTTACAGGGGTCCAGGGTGAAGCTTTCTTT.

This clonotype was observed many times. The rearrangement links TRBV29-1 to TRBJ2-7, with 7 bases fitting TRBD2. The CDR3 has 16 residues. The V gene's germline CDR1 is SQVTM and CDR2 ANQGSEA. Trimming at V came to 7 bases and at J to 2 bases, leaving 17 bases not matched to a gene. For the CDR3, the DNA is TGCAGCGCCGATGGGAGGGAGACGGAGTGCCCCTACGAGCAGTACTTC. This codes for CSADGRETECPYEQYF.

The chain recombines TRBV5-1 with TRBJ2-2, with TRBD2 matching over 16 bases. Unmatched junction bases numbered 8, after V lost 3 bases and J lost 6 bases. The V gene's germline CDR1 is SGHRS and CDR2 YFSETQ. The CDR3 sequence is 18 residues long. CDR3 amino acids: CASSSIGTSGGAAGELFF. The CDR3 nucleotides are TGCGCCAGCAGCTCCATCGGGACTAGCGGGGGGGCCGCCGGGGAGCTGTTTTTT.

This clonotype was observed many times. J is TRBJ1-2 and V is TRBV10-3, with TRBD1 matching 7 bases. The germline gives CDR1 ENHRY, CDR2 SYGVKD. Trimming at V came to 2 bases and at J to 7 bases, leaving 1 base not matched to a gene. The CDR3 runs 12 residues. The CDR3 region is CAISETGAGYTF. In nucleotides, the CDR3 is TGTGCCATCAGTGAGACAGGGGCTGGCTACACCTTC.

At least ten counts were recorded for this clonotype. The chain carries TRBV5-1 and TRBJ1-1; D gene unclear. The length of the CDR3 is 14 residues. V was pared by 5 bases and J by 4 bases, with 15 bases between. CDR1 is SGHRS and CDR2 is YFSETQ in the germline V gene. The CDR3 protein is CASSEEGMGTEAFF. The CDR3, as DNA: TGCGCCAGCAGTGAAGAGGGTATGGGCACTGAAGCTTTCTTT.

This clonotype was recorded at least ten times. The chain links TRBV5-1 to TRBJ2-1; unclear D gene. The CDR3 runs 17 residues. Trimming shortened V by 2 bases and J by 5 bases, and 20 bases separated the two germline ends. CDR1 is SGHRS and CDR2 is YFSETQ in the germline V gene. Here the CDR3 reads CASSFSTPSRTNNEQFF. The CDR3 DNA follows: TGCGCCAGCAGCTTTTCAACACCAAGCCGAACAAACAATGAGCAGTTCTTC.

This clonotype was counted ten times or more. The V gene is TRBV13, the J gene TRBJ2-1, with TRBD1 identical over 8 bases. This CDR3 contains 14 residues. Trimming at V came to 6 bases and at J to 1 base, leaving 2 bases not matched to a gene. Per the germline V gene, CDR1 is PRHDT and CDR2 is FYEKMQ (reference sequence). The CDR3, as DNA: TGTGCCAGCAGTGGACAGGGTTCCTACAATGAGCAGTTCTTC. It specifies CASSGQGSYNEQFF.

This clonotype was seen ten or more times. The V call is TRBV20-1, the J call TRBJ2-5; TRBD2 aligns across 10 bases. This CDR3 region has 12 residues. CDR1 is DFQATT and CDR2 is SNEGSKA in the germline V gene (reference sequence). J lost 5 bases, V lost 5 bases, and 2 bases had no gene match. Written as DNA, the CDR3 is TGCAGTGCTGGACTAGCGGCGGAGACCCAGTACTTC. This sequence encodes CSAGLAAETQYF.